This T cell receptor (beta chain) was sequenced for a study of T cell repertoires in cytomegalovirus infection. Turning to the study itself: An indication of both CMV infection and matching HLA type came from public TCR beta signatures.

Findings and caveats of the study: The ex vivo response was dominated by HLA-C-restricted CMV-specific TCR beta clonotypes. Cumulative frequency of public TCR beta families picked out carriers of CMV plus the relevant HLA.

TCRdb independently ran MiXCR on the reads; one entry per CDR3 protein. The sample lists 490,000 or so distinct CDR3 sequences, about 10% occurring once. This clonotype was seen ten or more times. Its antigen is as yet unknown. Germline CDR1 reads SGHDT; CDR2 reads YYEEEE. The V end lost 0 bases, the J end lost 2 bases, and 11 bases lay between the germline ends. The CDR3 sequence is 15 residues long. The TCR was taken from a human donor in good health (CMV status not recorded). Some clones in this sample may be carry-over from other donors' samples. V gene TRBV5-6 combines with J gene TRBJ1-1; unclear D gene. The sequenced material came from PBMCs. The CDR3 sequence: CASSLEGLPNTEAFF. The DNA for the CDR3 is TGTGCCAGCAGCTTGGAGGGCCTCCCCAACACTGAAGCTTTCTTT.